A selection of T cell receptor beta chains follows, all from one sample in a study of type 1 regulatory T cells. TCRdb fed the reads into MiXCR, producing one record per CDR3 protein. Found here are roughly 71,000 distinct CDR3 sequences, 63% of them singletons; the top ten hold 7.6%. These receptors lack a known antigen. The sequenced sample was cultured T cells, either the whole culture or a sorted T cell fraction (not recorded which). These receptors were taken from a human donor in good health. Both conserved end residues are part of each CDR3. D genes are given only for firm matches. Only part of the rows carry a size: once, few, many, or a class if the clone is expanded.

abundance	v_gene	j_gene	d_gene	CDR3aa
NA	TRBV5-1	TRBJ2-2	NA	CASGPDHPNTGALFF
NA	TRBV7-9	TRBJ2-1	NA	CASSLIPFRGRDNEQFF
NA	TRBV6-5	TRBJ2-1	TRBD1	CASSSQGSAYNEQFF
NA	TRBV19	TRBJ2-7	NA	CASSPGQDYEQYF
NA	TRBV15	TRBJ2-7	TRBD2	CATSRDLAGTPEQYF
NA	TRBV28	TRBJ2-3	TRBD2	CASSLPAGGGTQYF
NA	TRBV24-1	TRBJ2-7	NA	CATSDPDGSYEQYF
few	TRBV10-2	TRBJ1-5	TRBD1	CASSLNRGGDQPQHF
NA	TRBV7-9	TRBJ2-4	TRBD2	CASSSAGGVPKNIQYF
NA	TRBV4-1	TRBJ2-7	NA	CASSQDGRGHNEQYF
NA	TRBV5-1	TRBJ2-5	NA	CASSLIPDTETQYF
NA	TRBV15	TRBJ2-1	TRBD2	CATSRDLLAGVPGEQFF
NA	TRBV2	TRBJ2-3	NA	CASSDIRASTDTQYF
NA	TRBV27	TRBJ2-7	TRBD1	CATTKKAPGQGYEQYF
many	TRBV29-1	TRBJ2-6	TRBD1	CSVQAGQATVLTF
few	TRBV18	TRBJ2-1	NA	CASSGWARSSYNEQFF
NA	TRBV10-3	TRBJ2-1	TRBD2	CAITGTSGATNEQFF
NA	TRBV10-2	TRBJ1-2	TRBD1	CATSVSRTGSDGYTF
NA	TRBV10-2	TRBJ1-3	NA	CASQKGGGSGNTIYF
NA	TRBV2	TRBJ2-3	NA	CASSRDSQISTDTQYF
NA	TRBV20-1	TRBJ2-7	TRBD2	CSARAPSGTYEQYF
few	TRBV19	TRBJ2-4	TRBD1	CASMGQNGDIQYF
few	TRBV20-1	TRBJ2-4	TRBD2	CSAPHRALAGGPAKNIQYF
many	TRBV20-1	TRBJ2-3	NA	CSASPPVRADTQYF
NA	TRBV5-4	TRBJ2-2	NA	CASSLDLRGTNTGELFF
NA	TRBV4-1	TRBJ2-1	TRBD2	CASSHGTSGSMSYNEQFF
NA	TRBV7-2	TRBJ1-2	NA	CASSFRNYGYTF
NA	TRBV29-1	TRBJ2-5	NA	CSVDAVETQYF
NA	TRBV7-8	TRBJ2-7	NA	CASSLVMTDSYEQYF
NA	TRBV12-3/TRBV12-4	TRBJ2-2	NA	CASSFKGAGELFF
NA	TRBV5-6	TRBJ1-1	NA	CASSPGTATEAFF
NA	TRBV10-3	TRBJ1-1	NA	CAIKSQGEAFF
NA	TRBV7-2	TRBJ2-3	NA	CARSLGRAPDTQYF